This T cell receptor beta chain was retrieved from a study of vaccination and CD4 T cells after COVID-19. About the study: The cells were exposed to overlapping spike peptides originating from SARS-CoV-2, HCoV-NL63, HCoV-OC43 and HCoV-229E for stimulation. The study, taken as a whole, reports: Convalescent participants were relatively few, and none had early post-infection timepoints studied.

As for treatment: approximately nine-day PBMC culture with coronavirus spike peptide pools or control peptides (ViraFEST assay). Following expansion of antigen-specific T cells with peptide pools, ViraFEST then sequenced TCRs. Worth noting for this clonotype: Its antigen is not known.

CD4+ T cells that had been cultured provided DNA sequenced with the Oncomine TCR Beta short-read assay. TCRdb re-analysed the PCR reads in MiXCR, keeping a single row per CDR3 protein. The sample has around 18,000 distinct CDR3 sequences, 70% to 75% seen once. The specimen was CD4+ T cells from blood, cultured in vitro. The clonotype was recovered from a human donor who had recovered from COVID-19.

The CDR3 DNA follows: TGCAGTGCTAGAGATGAACTTGAACACACAGATACGCAGTATTTT. Its protein is CSARDELEHTDTQYF. This chain connects TRBV20-1 to TRBJ2-3; no clear D gene. CDR1 and CDR2 (germline): DFQATT, SNEGSKA (reference sequence). The ends were cut back, 0 bases at V and 2 bases at J, with 12 bases in the middle. The CDR3 is 15 amino acids.